This T cell receptor (beta chain) appears in the sequencing data of a study of cytomegalovirus exposure and HLA in healthy donors. With regard to this clone: Its antigen is not identified.

V was clipped by 4 bases and J by 5 bases; unmatched bases: 5. The CDR3 contains 14 residues. CDR1 and CDR2 from the germline V gene are SGHRS and YFSETQ. The PCR used 60 Vbeta and 13 Jbeta primers. The table came from immunoSEQ multiplex PCR; TCRdb's copy has only in-frame clones and leaves some out. The data include fewer than 70,000 clones; the top ten clones carry roughly 5.4%. General observations from the study: Most of the TCR beta V segments (in an earlier analysis) were productive either about 87% or about 30% of the time. In a later analysis, TCR beta V- and J-gene trimming was associated with a missense DCLRE1C variant. In the analysis, some V segments, TRBV6-2 and TRBV6-3 included, were excluded as indistinguishable. One later analysis reportedly identified an Asian-associated ancestry cluster that showed fewer N-insertions than the approximately 710-donor mean.

The sequenced material came from PBMCs. This TCR came from a man aged 25 to 40 in good health and CMV-seropositive. The chain joins TRBV5-1 to TRBJ2-7; 11 nucleotides line up with TRBD2. CDR3 nucleotide sequence: TGCGCCAGCAGCCAAGGGACTAGCGGAAACGAGCAGTACTTC. Its protein product is CASSQGTSGNEQYF.